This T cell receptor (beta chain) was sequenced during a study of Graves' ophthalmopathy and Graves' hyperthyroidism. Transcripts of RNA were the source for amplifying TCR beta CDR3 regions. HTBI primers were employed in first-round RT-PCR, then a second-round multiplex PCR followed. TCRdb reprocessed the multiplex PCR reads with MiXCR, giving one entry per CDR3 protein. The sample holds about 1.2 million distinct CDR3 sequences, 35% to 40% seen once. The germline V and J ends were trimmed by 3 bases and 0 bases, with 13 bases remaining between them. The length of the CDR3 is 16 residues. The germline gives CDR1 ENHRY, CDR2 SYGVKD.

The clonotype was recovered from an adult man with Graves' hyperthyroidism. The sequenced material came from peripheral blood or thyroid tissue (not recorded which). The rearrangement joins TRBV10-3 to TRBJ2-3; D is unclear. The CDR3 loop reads CAISEPGLPSTDTQYF. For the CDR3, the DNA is TGTGCCATCAGTGAACCCGGGTTGCCTAGCACAGATACGCAGTATTTT.